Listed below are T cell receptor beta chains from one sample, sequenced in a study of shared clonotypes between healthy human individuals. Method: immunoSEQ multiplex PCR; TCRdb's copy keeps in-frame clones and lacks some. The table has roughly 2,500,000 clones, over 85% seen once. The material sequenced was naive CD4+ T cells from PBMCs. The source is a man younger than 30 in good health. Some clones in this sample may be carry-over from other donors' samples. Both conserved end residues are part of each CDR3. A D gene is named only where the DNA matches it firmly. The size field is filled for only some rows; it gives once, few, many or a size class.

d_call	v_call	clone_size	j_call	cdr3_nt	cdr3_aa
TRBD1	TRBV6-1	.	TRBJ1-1	TGTGCCAGCGTAGGGGGCTGGGAAGCTTTCTTT	CASVGGWEAFF
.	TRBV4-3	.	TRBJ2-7	TGCGCCAGCAGCCAAGACTTCGTATCTGGGAGTCGCAACGAGCAGTACTTC	CASSQDFVSGSRNEQYF
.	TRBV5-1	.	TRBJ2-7	TGCGCCAGCAGCTTGGGGGGACACCTATACGAGCAGTACTTC	CASSLGGHLYEQYF
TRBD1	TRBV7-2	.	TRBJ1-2	TGTGCCAGCAGCCGCGGGACAGCGGGAAACTATGGCTACACCTTC	CASSRGTAGNYGYTF
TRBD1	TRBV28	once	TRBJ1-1	TGTGCCAGCAGTTTTGGGGGACAGCGGAACACTGAAGCTTTCTTT	CASSFGGQRNTEAFF
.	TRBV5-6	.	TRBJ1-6	TGTGCCAGCAGCTTGGACGGGCCAAATTCACCCCTCCACTTT	CASSLDGPNSPLHF
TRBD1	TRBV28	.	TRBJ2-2	TGTGCCAGCAGTTTATCCCCCCCGGGACAGGGAGGTTACGGGGAGCTGTTTTTT	CASSLSPPGQGGYGELFF
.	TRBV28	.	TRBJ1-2	TGTGCCAGCAGCTCGGACTATGGCTACACCTTC	CASSSDYGYTF
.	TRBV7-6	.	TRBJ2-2	TGTGCCAGCAGCTTAGTAGTAGCTAACACCGGGGAGCTGTTTTTT	CASSLVVANTGELFF
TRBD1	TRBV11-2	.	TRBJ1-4	TGTGCCAGCAGCTTCCGCGACGACAGGGTGGAACTGTTTTTT	CASSFRDDRVELFF
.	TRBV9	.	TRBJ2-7	TGTGCCAGCAGCGTAGCGGCAGGTTACTCCTACGAGCAGTACTTC	CASSVAAGYSYEQYF
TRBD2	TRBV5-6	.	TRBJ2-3	TGTGCCAGCAGCTTCGGGACTAGCGTGACAGATACGCAGTATTTT	CASSFGTSVTDTQYF
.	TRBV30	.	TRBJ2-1	TGTGCCTGGAGTGGGACCTGGCAAGGAGAGCAGTTCTTC	CAWSGTWQGEQFF
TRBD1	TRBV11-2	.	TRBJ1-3	TGTGCCAGCAGCACCACCGGGACAGCTGGAAACACCATATATTTT	CASSTTGTAGNTIYF
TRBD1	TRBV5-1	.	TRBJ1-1	TGCGCCAGCAGCTCCCCACCCGGGACAGGGATCACTGAAGCTTTCTTT	CASSSPPGTGITEAFF
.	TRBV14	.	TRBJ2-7	TGTGCCAGCAGCCAACTAGGGAACGACTACGAGCAGTACTTC	CASSQLGNDYEQYF
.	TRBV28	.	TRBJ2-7	TGTGCCAGCAGTTTTAGCCCCTACGAGCAGTACTTC	CASSFSPYEQYF
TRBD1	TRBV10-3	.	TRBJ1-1	TGTGCCATCAGTGAGTCAGCTGGGGCAGGGGGAAACACACCGTTT	CAISESAGAGGNTPF
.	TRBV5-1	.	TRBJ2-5	TGCGCCAGCAGCTTGACAGGGACCGGCGGGGAGACCCAGTACTTC	CASSLTGTGGETQYF
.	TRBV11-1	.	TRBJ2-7	TGTGCCAGCAGCTCCCACCTGGGGTACGAGCAGTACTTC	CASSSHLGYEQYF
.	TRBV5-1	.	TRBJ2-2	TGCGCCAGCAGCTTAGGACGGGCCTCGAACACCGGGGAGCTGTTTTTT	CASSLGRASNTGELFF
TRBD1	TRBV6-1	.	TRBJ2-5	TGTGCCAGCAGCCGGGACAGGGAAGGGGAGACCCAGTACTTC	CASSRDREGETQYF
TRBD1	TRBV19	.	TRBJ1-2	TGTGCCAGTACCTATGGACAGGGGGATGGCTACACCTTC	CASTYGQGDGYTF
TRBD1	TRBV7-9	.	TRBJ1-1	TGTGCCAGCAGCGAAGGGACAGACACTGAAGCTTTCTTT	CASSEGTDTEAFF
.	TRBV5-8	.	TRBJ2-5	TGTGCCAGCAGCGCCCCCTATTATAGGGGACAACGGGAGACCCAGTACTTC	CASSAPYYRGQRETQYF